These T cell receptor beta chains were read from a single sample in a study of T cell changes during pregnancy in multiple sclerosis. Sequenced by immunoSEQ multiplex PCR; TCRdb stores in-frame clones only, minus some. The table has some 100,000 clones, over 80% seen once. The starting material was peripheral blood, obtained after pregnancy. These TCRs come from a female donor with multiple sclerosis, enrolled in a pregnancy study. CDR3s include the opening cysteine and the closing phenylalanine or tryptophan. The D gene is left open where the match is weak. Clone size, where shown, is once, few, many, or a class for clones that have expanded.

clone_size	v_call	j_call	d_call	cdr3_nt	cdr3_aa
.	TRBV27	TRBJ2-7	.	TGTGCCAGCAGCTCAAATCGGGACTCGGGGTACGAGCAGTACTTC	CASSSNRDSGYEQYF
.	TRBV11-1	TRBJ2-1	TRBD2	TGTGCCAGCAGCCCAGGGGAGCGGGAGCCCTTCGCCAATGAGCAGTTCTTC	CASSPGEREPFANEQFF
few	TRBV4-3	TRBJ2-3	TRBD2	TGCGCCAGCAGCCAAGATTTCTCACCCGGGACTAGCGGGGGGAATGGAGATACGCAGTATTTT	CASSQDFSPGTSGGNGDTQYF
.	TRBV6-6	TRBJ2-7	TRBD1	TGTGCCAGTAACGAGGGGACAGTTTACGAGCAGTACTTC	CASNEGTVYEQYF
.	TRBV7-2	TRBJ2-7	TRBD1	TGTGCCAGCAGCTTAGGTTCCTGGGACAGGGGTTCCGAGCAGTACTTC	CASSLGSWDRGSEQYF
.	TRBV7-9	TRBJ1-4	.	TGTGCCAGCGAAGGTCCTTTGGGCGAAAAACTGTTTTTT	CASEGPLGEKLFF
.	TRBV29-1	TRBJ2-5	TRBD2	TGCAGCGTTTTAGCGGGGGGGGAGACCCAGTACTTC	CSVLAGGETQYF
few	TRBV19	TRBJ1-1	.	TGTGCCAGTAGCCCCGACAGGTGGGGGACCCTATTTGAAGCTTTCTTT	CASSPDRWGTLFEAFF
.	TRBV19	TRBJ1-6	TRBD1	TGTGCCAGTAGCCGCGACAGGGTAGAGTCACCCCTCCACTTT	CASSRDRVESPLHF
.	TRBV28	TRBJ1-5	.	TGTGCCAGCAGTTTATCGTACAGGAGCAATCAGCCCCAGCATTTT	CASSLSYRSNQPQHF
.	TRBV5-4	TRBJ2-5	TRBD2	TGTGCCAGCAGCTTATCACGGGGGGGGGTGGAGACCCAGTACTTC	CASSLSRGGVETQYF
.	TRBV18	TRBJ1-2	.	TGTGCCAGCTCATTAACTACCGCGGACTATGGCTACACCTTC	CASSLTTADYGYTF
.	TRBV30	TRBJ1-2	.	TGTGCCTGGAGTCCACTAACAGGACGGGGCTACACCTTC	CAWSPLTGRGYTF